This TCR beta chain was sequenced in a study of beta chain features in type 1 diabetes. A note on this clone: The antigen is undetermined.

Trimming shortened V by 1 base and J by 3 bases, and 16 bases separated the two germline ends. The CDR3 has 16 amino acids. Germline CDR1 is SGHTA and CDR2 is FQGNSA. Purities over 95% were achieved in all sorted populations. Sequencing targeted expressed TCRB transcripts, as all isolated RNA had been reverse transcribed. Repertoires were generated with immunoSEQ multiplex PCR, while TCRdb's copy carries only in-frame clones and drops some. The table shows about 150,000 clones, with 9.2% occurring only once. Findings and limits, study-wide: There were fewer insertions and more deletions at the VDJ junctions of type 1 diabetes patients.

This chain connects TRBV7-2 to TRBJ2-7; D gene ambiguous. The source is a man aged 18 to 29 in good health. Sample: central memory CD4+ T cells from blood. As DNA, the CDR3 is TGTGCCAGCAGCTTAGATGTAAGGTATCGGGTCTACGAGCAGTACTTC. Translation: CASSLDVRYRVYEQYF. The full variable domain, rest sourced from reference TRBV7-2 and TRBJ2-7, is GAGVSQSPSNKVTEKGKDVELRCDPISGHTALYWYRQSLGQGLEFLIYFQGNSAPDKSGLPSDRFSAERTGGSVSTLTIQRTQQEDSAVYLCASSLDVRYRVYEQYFGPGTRLTVT.